This note documents a single TCR beta chain sequence. Its antigen is unidentified. This entry is derived from a study of CD8 T cells in ankylosing spondylitis. TCRdb re-analysed the 5' RACE reads in MiXCR, keeping a single row per CDR3 protein. The table records tens of thousands of distinct CDR3 sequences, about 27% of them present only once. Study results and limitations: Some of these motif variants have turned up before, in reports on reactive arthritis synovial fluid and blood. The study looked at matched synovial fluid samples from ankylosing spondylitis patients. Disease-linked clones were reported to be significantly enriched there.

Sequenced material: blood, either unsorted or a sorted T cell fraction (not recorded which). The origin of this receptor is a male donor with ankylosing spondylitis or in good health (not recorded which).

The CDR3 protein is CASKDGTTSYNEQFF. The CDR3 nucleotides are TGTGCCAGCAAAGATGGGACAACCTCCTACAATGAGCAGTTCTTC. The rearrangement uses TRBV12-3 or TRBV12-4 and TRBJ2-1, with D possibly matching TRBD1 (6 bases). V dropped 7 bases and J dropped 0 bases, with 13 bases sitting between them. This CDR3 region has 15 residues.